The 32 T cell receptor beta chains given below trace back to one sample, sequenced in a study of shared clonotypes between healthy human individuals. Produced via immunoSEQ multiplex PCR; TCRdb's table is partial and in-frame only. Counted here are about 2 million clones, 95% occurring once; the ten biggest clones make up under 0.15%. The specimen was naive CD4+ T cells sorted from blood. This sample's subset: CD45RA+ positively selected. The receptors stem from a man younger than 30 in good health.

The chain couples TRBV11-2 to TRBJ2-5; TRBD2 agrees at 7 bases. This CDR3 has 16 amino acids. Losses at the gene ends were 2 bases for V and 3 bases for J; bases not matched to a gene: 9. The germline V gene encodes CDR1 SGHAT and CDR2 FQNNGV. CDR3 protein: CASSLLGGSLKETQYF. As DNA, the CDR3 is TGTGCCAGCAGCTTATTAGGCGGGAGCCTAAAAGAGACCCAGTACTTC. The whole variable domain, filled in from reference TRBV11-2 and TRBJ2-5, reads EAGVAQSPRYKIIEKRQSVAFWCNPISGHATLYWYQQILGQGPKLLIQFQNNGVVDDSQLPKDRFSAERLKGVDSTLKIQPAKLEDSAVYLCASSLLGGSLKETQYFGPGTRLLVL.

This chain links TRBV30 with TRBJ2-2, with 9 bases fitting TRBD1. The CDR3 spans 15 residues. The trim removed 1 base at V and 5 bases at J, leaving 5 bases unmatched. Germline V gene sequence: CDR1 GTSNPN, CDR2 SVGIG (reference sequence). CDR3 protein: CAWSATGGETGELFF. The DNA of the CDR3 is TGTGCCTGGAGTGCAACAGGGGGCGAAACCGGGGAGCTGTTTTTT.

The CDR3 DNA reads as TGTGCCAGCAGTTTATCTACCCTATTACCCAATGAGCAGTTCTTC. Protein sequence: CASSLSTLLPNEQFF. The rearrangement uses TRBV28 and TRBJ2-1; D is unresolved. Germline lookup yields CDR1 MDHEN and CDR2 SYDVKM. The V gene lost 1 base and the J gene lost 6 bases, with 13 bases spanning the gap. CDR3 length: 15 amino acids.

V and J are TRBV5-1 and TRBJ2-5; D is unresolved. V gave up 6 bases and J gave up 2 bases, with 11 bases separating them. Germline CDR1 and CDR2: SGHRS and YFSETQ. This CDR3 is 13 amino acids long. CDR3 protein: CASKVTPQETQYF. The CDR3 DNA reads TGCGCCAGCAAGGTGACACCGCAAGAGACCCAGTACTTC.

The gene calls are TRBV12-5 and TRBJ2-7; the match to TRBD1 covers 10 bases. The CDR3 consists of 18 residues. Germline trimming cut 0 bases from V and 3 bases from J; bases unmatched to any gene: 11. Germline V gene data show CDR1 as LGHNT and CDR2 as FRNRAP. The CDR3 DNA follows: TGTGCTAGTGGTTTGGTACTGGGACAGGGGACACGAAGCTACGAGCAGTACTTC. Amino acid sequence: CASGLVLGQGTRSYEQYF.

This chain links TRBV6-4 with TRBJ2-7, with D unresolved. The CDR3 totals 11 residues. Trimming stripped 2 bases from V and 9 bases from J, with 8 bases between. Germline CDR1 and CDR2: MRHNA and SNTAGT. The CDR3: CASSDGQGQYF. CDR3 nucleotide sequence: TGTGCCAGCAGTGACGGCCAAGGGCAGTACTTC.

The V call is TRBV10-1, the J call TRBJ2-7, with D possibly called TRBD1 or TRBD2 (5 bases each). From germline, CDR1 is WNHNN and CDR2 SYGVQD (reference sequence). The germline V and J ends were trimmed by 3 bases and 1 base, with 13 bases remaining between them. The CDR3 extends over 15 amino acids. CDR3 DNA sequence: TGCGCCAGCAGTGACGGGGCGCTAGGTTCCTACGAGCAGTACTTC. Protein: CASSDGALGSYEQYF.

Remarks on this clone: Other DNA sequences from this sample encode an identical CDR3 as well. This chain connects TRBV5-1 to TRBJ2-7; TRBD1 agrees at 7 bases. The CDR3 sequence is 14 residues long. Germline values: CDR1 SGHRS, CDR2 YFSETQ. The V gene end was trimmed by 4 bases and the J gene end by 2 bases; junction bases not matched to a gene: 6. CDR3: CASSPGQLTYEQYF. In nucleotides, the CDR3 is TGCGCCAGCAGCCCGGGACAGCTGACCTACGAGCAGTACTTC.

CDR3 nucleotides: TGTGCCAGCAGTGGGGCCGGGGGTTATGGCTACACCTTC. Translating gives CASSGAGGYGYTF. The chain is built from TRBV6-5 and TRBJ1-2; D perhaps matches TRBD1 (5 bases). CDR1 is MNHEY, CDR2 SVGAGI, per germline. Trimming took off 5 bases at V and 5 bases at J, with 12 bases between the two ends. The CDR3 is 13 residues long.

Concerning this clone: Other DNA sequences in this specimen translate into the identical CDR3. CDR3 coding DNA: TGCGCCAGCAGCCCGGACAGCAGCACAGATACGCAGTATTTT. This encodes CASSPDSSTDTQYF. The chain has TRBV5-1 and TRBJ2-3; D is possibly TRBD1 (6 bases). Trimming left V 4 bases short and J 0 bases short, with 9 bases between. This CDR3 is built from 14 residues. The germline CDR1 and CDR2 sequences are SGHRS and YFSETQ.

CDR3 sequence (DNA): TGTGCCATCAGAACCGGGCCTTCCGCCGAGCAGTACTTC. Translated, it gives CAIRTGPSAEQYF. The chain uses TRBV10-3 and TRBJ2-5; no definite D call. The end of the DNA fits TRBJ2-7 better, so the J call may be wrong. CDR3 length: 13 residues. CDR1 is ENHRY and CDR2 is SYGVKD in the germline V gene.

V and J are TRBV6-5 and TRBJ1-1; TRBD1 is a possible D gene (5 bases). V lost 7 bases, J lost 1 base, and 10 bases lay in between. This CDR3 spans 13 amino acids. Germline V gene sequence: CDR1 MNHEY, CDR2 SVGAGI. CDR3 in DNA: TGTGCCAGCAATAGAAGGGGGAACACTGAAGCTTTCTTT. Its translation: CASNRRGNTEAFF.

A note on this clone: A much bigger clone sits one base away, suggesting this may be a read error. This specimen includes other DNA sequences encoding the same CDR3. This chain joins TRBV20-1 and TRBJ2-5; D remains ambiguous. Trimming removed 1 base at V and 5 bases at J, with 5 bases between. The CDR3 totals 11 residues. Germline V gene data show CDR1 as DFQATT and CDR2 as SNEGSKA (reference sequence). This CDR3 reads CSARGGETQYF. The CDR3, as DNA: TGCAGTGCTAGAGGGGGTGAGACCCAGTACTTC.

The rearrangement joins TRBV6-5 to TRBJ1-1, with no clear D. The CDR3 has 16 residues. V lost 0 bases to trimming and J lost 1 base, with 12 bases between them. Germline values: CDR1 MNHEY, CDR2 SVGAGI. DNA for the CDR3: TGTGCCAGCAGTTACTCTTCGGTCGGTTGGAACACTGAAGCTTTCTTT. It encodes CASSYSSVGWNTEAFF.

The chain joins TRBV7-3 to TRBJ2-1, with 7 bases lining up with TRBD2. The CDR3 is made up of 14 amino acids. Trimming cost V 2 bases and J 2 bases; bases outside gene matches: 0. The germline CDR1 and CDR2 sequences are SGHTA and FQGTGA. CDR3 in amino acids: CASSLAGAYNEQFF. The CDR3 DNA reads as TGTGCCAGCAGCTTAGCGGGGGCCTACAATGAGCAGTTCTTC.

The chain is built from TRBV27 and TRBJ1-1; TRBD1 matches 11 bases. The CDR3 is 15 residues long. Germline V gives CDR1 MNHEY, CDR2 SMNVEV (reference sequence). Trimming removed 6 bases from V and 8 bases from J; junction bases left unmatched: 11. CDR3 DNA: TGTGCCAGCAGGCGGATACCGGACAGGGGGCCGGAAGCTTTCTTT. This translates into CASRRIPDRGPEAFF.

The chain carries TRBV13 and TRBJ2-1, with D tentatively TRBD2 (6 bases). Trimming pared 1 base from V and 6 bases from J, leaving 16 bases between. The CDR3 runs 16 residues. CDR1 is PRHDT, CDR2 FYEKMQ, per germline (reference sequence). Written as DNA, the CDR3 is TGTGCCAGCAGCTTAGACGGGCTAGCGAACCTCAATGAGCAGTTCTTC. Translation gives CASSLDGLANLNEQFF.

This clone was counted a single time. The rearrangement uses TRBV2 and TRBJ1-5; tentatively, D is TRBD1 (6 bases). V shed 1 base and J shed 6 bases, with 7 bases lying between them. The CDR3 extends over 13 amino acids. The germline V gene encodes CDR1 SNHLY and CDR2 FYNNEI. CDR3 in DNA: TGTGCCAGCAGTGAAGGGGGGGCTCAGCCCCAGCATTTT. Translation gives CASSEGGAQPQHF.

The chain is built from TRBV30 and TRBJ2-3, with 8 bases aligning to TRBD2. With V trimmed by 2 bases and J by 9 bases, 19 bases remained unmatched. This CDR3 region has 17 residues. Germline loops: CDR1 GTSNPN, CDR2 SVGIG (reference sequence). Written as DNA, the CDR3 is TGTGCCTGGAGTTTCTCCCGGACTAGCTCTCTTAAGCGGACGCAGTATTTT. Encoded protein: CAWSFSRTSSLKRTQYF.

J is TRBJ2-3 and V is TRBV30, with 7 nucleotides matching TRBD1. This CDR3 is 14 amino acids long. Trimming removed 3 bases from V and 1 base from J; junction bases left unmatched: 4. Germline V gene lookup returns CDR1 GTSNPN and CDR2 SVGIG (reference sequence). The CDR3 loop is CAWRVTGGTDTQYF. CDR3 sequence (DNA): TGTGCCTGGAGGGTTACAGGGGGCACAGATACGCAGTATTTT.

Comments on this clone: At one of its ends the junction is not consistent with the germline gene, which may arise from a read error. The chain's CDR3 is CASNSGTGVNTEAFF. The CDR3 DNA sequence: TGCGCCAGCAACTCCGGGACAGGGGTGAATACTGAAGCTTTCTTT. The chain joins TRBV5-1 to TRBJ1-1; 10 positions match TRBD1. The CDR3 has 15 residues. Germline V lookup: CDR1 SGHRS, CDR2 YFSETQ.

This chain's CDR3 is CASSSQPEPQHF. Here the CDR3 DNA reads TGTGCCAGCAGTTCCCAACCAGAGCCCCAGCATTTT. The V gene is TRBV28, the J gene TRBJ1-5, with unresolved D. V shed 4 bases and J shed 8 bases, with 9 bases lying between them. The germline CDR1 and CDR2 sequences are MDHEN and SYDVKM. The CDR3 totals 12 residues.

The chain uses TRBV21-1 and TRBJ1-4. TRBV21-1 is a recognized pseudogene. This CDR3 contains 13 residues. CDR3 DNA sequence: TGTGCCAGCAGCAAATCTAATAATGAAAAACTGTTTTTT. Encoded protein: CASSKSNNEKLFF.

The rearrangement joins TRBV9 to TRBJ1-2; D unclear. The CDR3 length is 16 residues. The germline V gene has CDR1 SGDLS and CDR2 YYNGEE. Trimming removed 4 bases at V and 5 bases at J, with 21 bases between. The CDR3 region has the DNA TGTGCCAGCAGCCCCCATGGGGAGGGTGGGGTTTATGGCTACACCTTC. Amino acid sequence: CASSPHGEGGVYGYTF.

J is TRBJ2-2 and V is TRBV7-2; D call uncertain. V lost 0 bases and J 7 bases, leaving 12 bases between the germline ends. The length of the CDR3 is 15 residues. Germline assignment: CDR1 SGHTA and CDR2 FQGNSA. The CDR3 reads CASSLARPVGGELFF. CDR3 sequence (DNA): TGTGCCAGCAGCTTAGCCCGACCCGTAGGCGGGGAGCTGTTTTTT.

The chain has TRBV5-1 and TRBJ2-1; 9 bases are shared with TRBD1. V lost 0 bases and J lost 1; bases outside the gene matches: 11. Germline CDR1 reads SGHRS; CDR2 reads YFSETQ. This CDR3 contains 19 residues. CDR3 region: CASSLGTGTGKGSYNEQFF. Written as DNA, the CDR3 is TGCGCCAGCAGCTTGGGAACCGGGACAGGGAAGGGTTCCTACAATGAGCAGTTCTTC.

The rearrangement links TRBV7-2 to TRBJ1-5, with D possibly matching TRBD1 (6 bases). Deletions cut 5 bases from V and 6 bases from J, with 17 bases between. The germline CDR1 and CDR2 sequences are SGHTA and FQGNSA. There are 15 residues in the CDR3. The CDR3 DNA reads as TGTGCCAGCAGCCCGACCGGGGCAGGGGTTCAGCCCCAGCATTTT. This gives the protein CASSPTGAGVQPQHF.

This sequence joins TRBV5-4 and TRBJ2-7; D is uncertain. The CDR3 runs 14 residues. V was trimmed by 0 bases and J by 1 base, leaving 8 bases between them. Germline loops: CDR1 SGHNT, CDR2 YYREEE (reference sequence). The CDR3 loop is CASSLEAASYEQYF. The CDR3 DNA sequence: TGTGCCAGCAGCTTGGAGGCAGCTTCCTACGAGCAGTACTTC. Supplemented by reference TRBV5-4 and TRBJ2-7, the full variable domain reads ETGVTQSPTHLIKTRGQQVTLRCSSQSGHNTVSWYQQALGQGPQFIFQYYREEENGRGNFPPRFSGLQFPNYSSELNVNALELDDSALYLCASSLEAASYEQYFGPGTRLTVT.

The chain joins TRBV6-6 to TRBJ2-7, with 7 nucleotides matching TRBD1. V was clipped by 6 bases and J by 1 base; unmatched bases: 9. Germline V gene data show CDR1 as MNHNY and CDR2 as SVGAGI (reference sequence). This CDR3 comprises 15 residues. The CDR3 loop reads CASRQTGLTSYEQYF. The CDR3 region has the DNA TGTGCCAGCAGGCAGACAGGGCTAACATCCTACGAGCAGTACTTC.

The chain uses TRBV5-6 and TRBJ2-7; D gene unclear. Germline CDR1 is SGHDT and CDR2 is YYEEEE. V was trimmed by 4 bases and J by 5 bases, leaving 16 bases between them. The CDR3 extends over 14 amino acids. CDR3 in DNA: TGTGCCAGCAGCCAACGAACGGGTAACAACGAGCAGTACTTC. Its protein product is CASSQRTGNNEQYF.

The chain is built from TRBV7-2 and TRBJ2-7; 9 nucleotides match TRBD2. This CDR3 comprises 13 residues. With 5 bases clipped from V and 4 bases from J, the junction kept 3 bases outside the gene matches. The germline CDR1 and CDR2 sequences are SGHTA and FQGNSA. This CDR3 is CASSNSGGYEQYF. The CDR3 nucleotides read TGTGCCAGCAGCAATAGCGGGGGTTACGAGCAGTACTTC. The variable domain in full, with the rest retrieved from reference TRBV7-2 and TRBJ2-7, is GAGVSQSPSNKVTEKGKDVELRCDPISGHTALYWYRQSLGQGLEFLIYFQGNSAPDKSGLPSDRFSAERTGGSVSTLTIQRTQQEDSAVYLCASSNSGGYEQYFGPGTRLTVT.

J is TRBJ2-7 and V is TRBV7-9, with 8 bases aligning to TRBD1. The CDR3 is 14 amino acids. Germline V CDR1 and CDR2: SEHNR, FQNEAQ (reference sequence). J was trimmed by 6 bases and V by 3 bases; bases with no gene match: 7. CDR3 region: CASSLGQVTSEQYF. The CDR3 coding sequence is TGTGCCAGCAGCTTGGGACAGGTAACCTCCGAGCAGTACTTC.